One sample yielded the 21 T cell receptor beta chains listed below, sequenced in a study of lymphopenia after photon versus proton radiotherapy. The repertoire was sequenced with immunoSEQ multiplex PCR; TCRdb's copy has only in-frame clones and lacks some. This repertoire shows about 45,000 clones, about 85% found once; its top ten account for over 2%. Sequences were derived from peripheral blood, sampled from a patient treated with photon-based radiotherapy. All receptors come from a man aged 40-49 years with gastric cancer.

J is TRBJ2-3 and V is TRBV27; 16 bases align to TRBD2. CDR1 is MNHEY, CDR2 SMNVEV, per germline (reference sequence). The CDR3 contains 17 residues. The V and J ends lost 5 bases and 4 bases, in that order; junction bases with no gene match: 6. Here the CDR3 reads CASSPPGTSGGADTQYF. Written as DNA, the CDR3 is TGTGCCAGCAGTCCCCCCGGGACTAGCGGGGGGGCAGATACGCAGTATTTT.

The chain recombines TRBV9 with TRBJ1-3; 7 bases are shared with TRBD1. Trimming cost V 3 bases and J 1 base; bases outside gene matches: 4. Germline loops: CDR1 SGDLS, CDR2 YYNGEE. The CDR3 spans 15 residues. In nucleotides, the CDR3 is TGTGCCAGCAGCGGAACGACAGGGTCTGGAAACACCATATATTTT. It specifies CASSGTTGSGNTIYF.

The V gene is TRBV5-5, the J gene TRBJ2-5; 7 bases match TRBD1. The germline CDR1 and CDR2 sequences are SGHKS and YYEKEE (reference sequence). V dropped 4 bases and J dropped 5; count of bases not matched to a gene: 14. CDR3 size: 16 residues. CDR3 in DNA: TGTGCCAGCAGCCCGACAGGGTGGGGGTTGTCGGAGACCCAGTACTTC. This codes for CASSPTGWGLSETQYF.

This clone was recorded a few times. V and J are TRBV19 and TRBJ2-7, with 9 bases that match TRBD1. The CDR3 length is 13 residues. V lost 4 bases, J lost 4 bases, and 2 bases stayed unmatched. Germline V gene data show CDR1 as LNHDA and CDR2 as SQIVND (reference sequence). CDR3 sequence reads: CASSKGQGYEQYF. CDR3 DNA: TGTGCCAGTAGTAAGGGACAGGGATACGAGCAGTACTTC.

This chain's CDR3 is CASSLMRDSGANVLTF. CDR3 DNA: TGTGCCAGCAGCTTGATGCGGGATTCTGGGGCCAACGTCCTGACTTTC. The V and J genes are TRBV5-4 and TRBJ2-6; D possibly corresponds to TRBD2 (6 bases). The CDR3 consists of 16 residues. Germline lookup yields CDR1 SGHNT and CDR2 YYREEE (reference sequence). V was cut by 1 base and J by 1 base, with 9 bases left in between. The complete variable domain, with remaining parts taken from reference TRBV5-4 and TRBJ2-6, reads ETGVTQSPTHLIKTRGQQVTLRCSSQSGHNTVSWYQQALGQGPQFIFQYYREEENGRGNFPPRFSGLQFPNYSSELNVNALELDDSALYLCASSLMRDSGANVLTFGAGSRLTVL.

The V call is TRBV27, the J call TRBJ1-5; a possible D gene is TRBD1 (5 bases). V was pared by 2 bases and J by 0 bases, with 14 bases between. The CDR3 extends over 17 amino acids. Germline CDR1 MNHEY, CDR2 SMNVEV (reference sequence). CDR3 residues: CASSLGPGGNSNQPQHF. CDR3 coding DNA: TGTGCCAGCAGTTTAGGCCCCGGGGGAAATAGCAATCAGCCCCAGCATTTT.

The V and J genes are TRBV30 and TRBJ1-3; D is perhaps TRBD1 (5 bases). Germline CDR1 reads GTSNPN; CDR2 reads SVGIG (reference sequence). The CDR3 runs to 15 residues. V gave up 4 bases and J gave up 0 bases, with 13 bases separating them. The CDR3 spells CAWTRDGYSGNTIYF. The DNA of the CDR3 is TGTGCCTGGACGCGGGACGGCTACTCTGGAAACACCATATATTTT.

The chain recombines TRBV5-6 with TRBJ1-2; 10 bases map to TRBD1. Trimming removed 7 bases from V and 6 bases from J; junction bases left unmatched: 9. Germline V gene lookup returns CDR1 SGHDT and CDR2 YYEEEE. The CDR3 spans 14 residues. CDR3 amino acids: CASAPGQGWNGYTF. In DNA, the CDR3 is TGTGCCAGCGCACCGGGACAGGGGTGGAATGGCTACACCTTC.

The chain recombines TRBV9 with TRBJ2-7; weak D call: TRBD2 (6 bases). CDR1 and CDR2 (germline): SGDLS, YYNGEE. CDR3 length: 14 amino acids. V shed 3 bases and J shed 1 base, with 11 bases lying between them. The CDR3 DNA sequence: TGTGCCAGCAGCGCCTCCGCGGGATCCTACGAGCAGTACTTC. Protein sequence: CASSASAGSYEQYF.

The chain combines TRBV7-3 with TRBJ2-3, with D tentatively TRBD1 or TRBD2 (5 bases each). V was shortened by 5 bases and J by 3 bases, with 24 bases between the two germline ends. The CDR3 is 18 amino acids. Germline lookup yields CDR1 SGHTA and CDR2 FQGTGA. CDR3 region: CASSKIRLPGSGTDTQYF. The CDR3 DNA sequence: TGTGCCAGCAGCAAAATCCGGTTACCAGGGAGTGGGACAGATACGCAGTATTTT.

This rearrangement joins TRBV30 to TRBJ1-6; D ambiguous. The ends were cut back, 1 base at V and 7 bases at J, with 14 bases in the middle. Per the germline V gene, CDR1 is GTSNPN and CDR2 is SVGIG (reference sequence). This CDR3 has 15 amino acids. CDR3 loop: CAWSDEFRRNSPLHF. CDR3 coding DNA: TGTGCCTGGAGTGACGAATTTAGAAGGAATTCACCCCTCCACTTT.

This chain connects TRBV2 to TRBJ2-7; D is perhaps TRBD1 or TRBD2 (5 bases each). Looked up from germline, CDR1 is SNHLY and CDR2 is FYNNEI. The length of the CDR3 is 15 residues. V lost 2 bases and J lost 2, with 13 bases in between. The chain's CDR3 is CASSELGAATYEQYF. For the CDR3, the DNA is TGTGCCAGCAGTGAACTCGGGGCAGCAACCTACGAGCAGTACTTC.

The genes are TRBV4-3 and TRBJ2-7; D call uncertain. Trimming cost V 1 base and J 6 bases, with 13 bases left between them. Germline V gene sequence: CDR1 LGHNA, CDR2 YSLEER. The CDR3 sequence is 14 residues long. Written as DNA, the CDR3 is TGCGCCAGCAGCCAAGGAAGGTACGACGCCGAGCAGTACTTC. Translating it yields CASSQGRYDAEQYF.

The J gene is TRBJ1-4, the V gene TRBV6-1; D call uncertain. Between the trimmed V and J ends, which lost 5 bases and 5 bases, there was a span of 9 bases. Germline-derived CDR1 and CDR2 are MNHNS and SASEGT. The CDR3 length is 13 residues. The CDR3 coding sequence is TGTGCCAGCAGTTTTGAAGTGAATGAAAAACTGTTTTTT. This gives the protein CASSFEVNEKLFF.

The rearrangement uses TRBV5-5 and TRBJ2-2; 9 bases line up with TRBD1. V shed 3 bases, J shed 3 bases, and the junction held 3 bases outside the gene matches. Per germline, CDR1 SGHKS and CDR2 YYEKEE (reference sequence). CDR3 length: 15 amino acids. The CDR3 reads CASSSGQGYTGELFF. In nucleotides, the CDR3 is TGTGCCAGCAGCTCGGGACAGGGATACACCGGGGAGCTGTTTTTT.

This chain uses TRBV6-1 with TRBJ1-6; D is ambiguous. The CDR3 length is 13 residues. Looked up from germline, CDR1 is MNHNS and CDR2 is SASEGT. The V and J ends lost 8 bases and 5 bases respectively, with 10 bases between them. The CDR3 nucleotides read TGTGCCAGCTGGGAACCTCATAATTCACCCCTCCACTTT. Protein product: CASWEPHNSPLHF.

This chain links TRBV9 with TRBJ2-6; the match to TRBD1 covers 8 bases. The trim removed 4 bases at V and 0 bases at J, leaving 6 bases unmatched. The germline gives CDR1 SGDLS, CDR2 YYNGEE. This CDR3 spans 17 amino acids. The CDR3 DNA reads as TGTGCCAGCAGCTGGACAGGGATCCCCTCTGGGGCCAACGTCCTGACTTTC. Translated: CASSWTGIPSGANVLTF.

This rearrangement joins TRBV4-1 to TRBJ2-3; 9 bases map to TRBD2. J was trimmed by 4 bases and V by 0 bases; bases with no gene match: 8. The CDR3 loop spans 17 amino acids. Germline assignment: CDR1 MGHRA and CDR2 YSYEKL. Here the CDR3 reads CASSQEWPSGDPDTQYF. The CDR3 DNA reads TGCGCCAGCAGCCAAGAGTGGCCTAGCGGGGACCCAGATACGCAGTATTTT.

This chain uses TRBV6-5 with TRBJ1-1; D unresolved. The CDR3 has 12 amino acids. CDR1 is MNHEY, CDR2 SVGAGI, per germline. Trimming pared 8 bases from V and 5 bases from J, leaving 12 bases between. CDR3: CASLGVGTEAFF. In DNA form, the CDR3 reads TGTGCCAGCCTCGGGGTGGGGACTGAAGCTTTCTTT.

The chain uses TRBV7-9 and TRBJ2-2; D may be TRBD1 or TRBD2 (5 bases each). The germline gives CDR1 SEHNR, CDR2 FQNEAQ (reference sequence). This CDR3 has 16 amino acids. With 5 bases removed from V and 2 bases from J, the gap between germline ends came to 15 bases. DNA for the CDR3: TGTGCCAGCAGCGGGACCACCTCGGCAAACACCGGGGAGCTGTTTTTT. It yields the protein CASSGTTSANTGELFF.

This chain links TRBV7-2 with TRBJ1-2; 7 bases fit TRBD1. The CDR3 has 16 amino acids. The germline V gene has CDR1 SGHTA and CDR2 FQGNSA. Losses at the gene ends were 3 bases for V and 4 bases for J; bases not matched to a gene: 11. The CDR3 DNA reads as TGTGCCAGCAGCTTGGGACCCACAGGGGTTGGCTATGGCTACACCTTC. Its protein product is CASSLGPTGVGYGYTF. The full variable domain, in which reference TRBV7-2 and TRBJ1-2 provide the parts outside the CDR3, is GAGVSQSPSNKVTEKGKDVELRCDPISGHTALYWYRQSLGQGLEFLIYFQGNSAPDKSGLPSDRFSAERTGGSVSTLTIQRTQQEDSAVYLCASSLGPTGVGYGYTFGSGTRLTVV.